Below are 13 T cell receptor beta chains sequenced from a single sample in a study of T cell responses to AZD1222 COVID-19 vaccine. Profiling relied on immunoSEQ multiplex PCR, and the TCRdb table lists in-frame clones only, not all of them. The sample has about 120,000 clones; approximately 83% are singletons. The material sequenced was peripheral blood, taken on day 0 of MenACWY control vaccination. The receptors shown here come from an adult in good health.

This clone was seen a handful of times. This sequence joins TRBV10-2 and TRBJ1-6; 9 nucleotides align to TRBD1. CDR3 length equals 17 residues. Germline V gene sequence: CDR1 WSHSY, CDR2 SAAADI. Germline trimming cut 7 bases from V and 3 bases from J; bases unmatched to any gene: 10. CDR3 sequence: CASTPRTGENYNSPLHF. In nucleotides, the CDR3 is TGCGCCAGCACTCCTCGGACAGGGGAAAACTATAATTCACCCCTCCACTTT.

The V gene is TRBV5-1, the J gene TRBJ1-1, with D perhaps TRBD1 (5 bases). The V end lost 4 bases, the J end lost 1 base, and 14 bases lay between the germline ends. The CDR3 runs to 15 residues. Germline-derived CDR1 and CDR2 are SGHRS and YFSETQ. The CDR3 DNA is TGCGCCAGCAGCCCCACCCGGACATCGAACACTGAAGCTTTCTTT. The encoded protein is CASSPTRTSNTEAFF.

The rearrangement uses TRBV2 and TRBJ2-3; TRBD2 matches at 14 bases. This CDR3 has 17 residues. CDR1 and CDR2 (germline): SNHLY, FYNNEI. The J segment lost 2 bases and the V segment lost 5 bases, leaving 6 bases of the junction unmatched. DNA for the CDR3: TGTGCCAGCAGTTCACAGGGACTAGCGGGGGCCACAGATACGCAGTATTTT. Translated, it gives CASSSQGLAGATDTQYF. Looking up the rest from reference TRBV2 and TRBJ2-3 gives the full variable domain: EPEVTQTPSHQVTQMGQEVILRCVPISNHLYFYWYRQILGQKVEFLVSFYNNEISEKSEIFDDQFSVERPDGSNFTLKIRSTKLEDSAMYFCASSSQGLAGATDTQYFGPGTRLTVL.

This chain connects TRBV7-2 to TRBJ1-1; tentatively, D is TRBD1 (5 bases). The CDR3 has 14 residues. The V gene lost 9 bases and the J gene lost 1 base, with 15 bases spanning the gap. Germline V gene lookup returns CDR1 SGHTA and CDR2 FQGNSA. The DNA for the CDR3 is TGTGCCAGTCTTCTGGGACCGTCGAACACTGAAGCTTTCTTT. Translated: CASLLGPSNTEAFF. Using reference TRBV7-2 and TRBJ1-1 for the parts outside the CDR3, the full variable domain is GAGVSQSPSNKVTEKGKDVELRCDPISGHTALYWYRQSLGQGLEFLIYFQGNSAPDKSGLPSDRFSAERTGGSVSTLTIQRTQQEDSAVYLCASLLGPSNTEAFFGQGTRLTVV.

The CDR3 loop reads CASSQRGANTEAFF. CDR3 in DNA: TGTGCCAGCAGCCAAAGGGGCGCGAATACTGAAGCTTTCTTT. The genes are TRBV3-1 (or the pseudogene TRBV3-2) and TRBJ1-1, with D maybe TRBD1 (5 bases). Trimming left V 2 bases short and J 5 bases short, with 12 bases between. The CDR3 spans 14 residues. Germline V gene data show CDR1 as LGHDT and CDR2 as YNNKEL (reference sequence).

The CDR3 DNA reads as TGTGCCAGCAGCGCTAGCGGGGGGGCCAGAGGCACAGATACGCAGTATTTT. It is translated as CASSASGGARGTDTQYF. V gene TRBV7-2 combines with J gene TRBJ2-3, with 12 bases that match TRBD2. The CDR3 contains 17 residues. V gave up 5 bases and J gave up 1 base; unmatched junction bases: 7. Germline CDR1 and CDR2: SGHTA and FQGNSA.

The chain employs TRBV3-1 (or the pseudogene TRBV3-2) and TRBJ2-5; D not resolved. Trimming shortened V by 1 base and J by 2 bases, and 11 bases separated the two germline ends. This CDR3 contains 15 residues. Germline values: CDR1 LGHDT, CDR2 YNNKEL (reference sequence). CDR3 loop: CASSQVPQRQETQYF. CDR3 nucleotide sequence: TGTGCCAGCAGCCAAGTCCCACAAAGACAAGAGACCCAGTACTTC.

The chain combines TRBV5-1 with TRBJ2-3; no clear D. Trimming took off 0 bases at V and 3 bases at J, with 5 bases between the two ends. From germline, CDR1 is SGHRS and CDR2 YFSETQ. The CDR3 extends over 13 amino acids. The CDR3 sequence is CASSLEGTDTQYF. DNA for the CDR3: TGCGCCAGCAGCTTGGAAGGGACAGATACGCAGTATTTT.

The table lists this clone with a count of one. The chain couples TRBV12-3 or TRBV12-4 to TRBJ1-6; possible D gene TRBD1, 5 bases. This CDR3 spans 13 amino acids. The germline V and J ends were trimmed by 1 base and 14 bases, with 12 bases remaining between them. CDR3 in amino acids: CASSLGQGLTLHF. CDR3 bases: TGTGCCAGCAGTTTAGGGCAGGGTTTGACCCTCCACTTT.

The chain combines TRBV10-1 with TRBJ2-7; 9 bases align to TRBD1. The junction had 5 bases not matched to a gene; V was cut back by 3 bases and J by 2 bases. Germline V gene sequence: CDR1 WNHNN, CDR2 SYGVQD (reference sequence). This CDR3 region has 15 residues. The CDR3 coding sequence is TGCGCCAGCAGTGAAGGGACAGGGTTCGCCTACGAGCAGTACTTC. The encoded protein is CASSEGTGFAYEQYF.

The chain uses TRBV6-2 or TRBV6-3 and TRBJ2-3; D is unclear. CDR3 length equals 11 residues. Germline CDR1 is MNHEY and CDR2 is SVGEGT. The V end lost 5 bases, the J end lost 3 bases, and 3 bases lay between the germline ends. DNA for the CDR3: TGTGCCAGCAGTAATACAGATACGCAGTATTTT. Its translation is CASSNTDTQYF.

The chain links TRBV7-6 to TRBJ1-4; 7 bases match TRBD1. The germline CDR1 and CDR2 sequences are SGHVS and FNYEAQ. Unmatched junction bases numbered 11, after V lost 7 bases and J lost 6 bases. This CDR3 spans 15 amino acids. Written as DNA, the CDR3 is TGTGCCAGCACCCAAAACAGGGGCGGGGATGAAAAACTGTTTTTT. Its protein is CASTQNRGGDEKLFF.

This clone was seen a single time. The J gene is TRBJ2-5, the V gene TRBV24-1; 10 bases are shared with TRBD1. Germline CDR1 is KGHDR and CDR2 is SFDVKD. The V segment lost 9 bases and the J segment 4 bases; nucleotides outside the gene matches: 16. The CDR3 is 17 residues long. CDR3 amino acids: CATGGVNRDRGLETQYF. The CDR3 bases are TGTGCCACCGGCGGGGTAAACCGGGACAGGGGTTTAGAGACCCAGTACTTC.